These T cell receptor beta chains were read from a single sample in a study of molecular identifiers for immune sequencing clone quantification. Each CDR3 protein gets one entry after TCRdb re-called the PCR reads with MiXCR. This sample has hundreds of thousands of distinct CDR3 sequences, with about a quarter found just once. Sequences were obtained from naive CD8+ T cells from blood, with Jurkat cell RNA spiked in. The origin of the receptors is a human donor in good health. Some libraries in this study had Jurkat cell RNA spiked in. The CDR3 runs from the conserved cysteine through the conserved F or W. The D gene is left open where the match is weak. The listing skips clone size in some rows; elsewhere it reads once, few, many or a size class.

d_call: NA
clone_size: NA
j_call: TRBJ2-3
v_call: TRBV10-3
cdr3_nt: TGTGCCATCAATAGCGCCCGGGCAGATACGCAGTATTTT
cdr3_aa: CAINSARADTQYF

d_call: NA
clone_size: NA
j_call: TRBJ2-2
v_call: TRBV7-3
cdr3_nt: TGTGTCAGCAGCTTATCCCCCCTGTCCTGGTTGGAGGCGAACACCGGGGAGCTGTTTTTT
cdr3_aa: CVSSLSPLSWLEANTGELFF

d_call: TRBD1
clone_size: many
j_call: TRBJ2-7
v_call: TRBV6-6
cdr3_nt: TGTGCCAGCAGTTACGAGGGACAGGGATTCTACGAGCAGTACTTC
cdr3_aa: CASSYEGQGFYEQYF

d_call: TRBD2
clone_size: NA
j_call: TRBJ2-2
v_call: TRBV19
cdr3_nt: TGTGCCAGTATTCTAAGGCCGGTCGGGACTAGCGAGAACACCGGGGAGCCGTTTTTT
cdr3_aa: CASILRPVGTSENTGEPFF

d_call: NA
clone_size: NA
j_call: TRBJ1-5
v_call: TRBV15
cdr3_nt: TGTGCCTCCAGCAGGCCGCTGATGGGGCATGAAGCCCTCGTTAGAGTCAATCAGCCCCAGCATTTT
cdr3_aa: CASSRPLMGHEALVRVNQPQHF

d_call: NA
clone_size: NA
j_call: TRBJ2-7
v_call: TRBV3-1
cdr3_nt: TGTGCCAGCAGCCCCTTCAGTAATTACGAGCAGTACTTC
cdr3_aa: CASSPFSNYEQYF

d_call: TRBD1
clone_size: NA
j_call: TRBJ1-2
v_call: TRBV6-5
cdr3_nt: TGTGCCAGCAGTTACTCGAGGGGACAGGCGGCTGGCTACACCTTC
cdr3_aa: CASSYSRGQAAGYTF

d_call: TRBD1
clone_size: many
j_call: TRBJ1-2
v_call: TRBV15
cdr3_nt: TGTGCCACCAGCATTAAGACAGGGAGCGACTATGGCTACACCTTC
cdr3_aa: CATSIKTGSDYGYTF

d_call: NA
clone_size: many
j_call: TRBJ1-2
v_call: TRBV20-1
cdr3_nt: TGCAGTGCTAACCCTAACTATGGCTACACCTTC
cdr3_aa: CSANPNYGYTF

d_call: NA
clone_size: many
j_call: TRBJ2-3
v_call: TRBV13
cdr3_nt: TGTGCCAGCTCGGGAACGGGGGCACCTAGCACAGATACGCAGTATTTT
cdr3_aa: CASSGTGAPSTDTQYF

d_call: TRBD2
clone_size: many
j_call: TRBJ2-7
v_call: TRBV7-2
cdr3_nt: TGTGCCAGCAGCCAATTAGCGGGGGGCCCGAATTCCTACGAGCAGTACTTC
cdr3_aa: CASSQLAGGPNSYEQYF

d_call: TRBD2
clone_size: NA
j_call: TRBJ2-3
v_call: TRBV2
cdr3_nt: TGTGCCAGCACTCCCGCCTTTGGGTCTAGCGGGGGGACGTCGGATACGCAGTATTTT
cdr3_aa: CASTPAFGSSGGTSDTQYF

d_call: NA
clone_size: few
j_call: TRBJ2-1
v_call: TRBV12-3/TRBV12-4
cdr3_nt: TGTGCCAGCAGTTCCAAGTGGGGGGTCAATGAGCAGTTCTTC
cdr3_aa: CASSSKWGVNEQFF

d_call: TRBD2
clone_size: many
j_call: TRBJ2-3
v_call: TRBV29-1
cdr3_nt: TGCAGCTTAAGCGGGGGGGATTCAGATACGCAGTATTTT
cdr3_aa: CSLSGGDSDTQYF

d_call: NA
clone_size: NA
j_call: TRBJ2-7
v_call: TRBV7-9
cdr3_nt: TGTGCCAGCAGCCCCACCATAAACTACGAGCAGTACTTC
cdr3_aa: CASSPTINYEQYF

d_call: NA
clone_size: many
j_call: TRBJ2-3
v_call: TRBV27
cdr3_nt: TGTGCCAGCAGCTTTAGCGGCTCTAGCACAGATACGCAGTATTTT
cdr3_aa: CASSFSGSSTDTQYF

d_call: TRBD1
clone_size: few
j_call: TRBJ2-3
v_call: TRBV10-2
cdr3_nt: TGCGCCAGCAGTGTGGGGACAGGGAGAGCGGATACGCAGTATTTT
cdr3_aa: CASSVGTGRADTQYF

d_call: NA
clone_size: many
j_call: TRBJ2-5
v_call: TRBV12-3/TRBV12-4
cdr3_nt: TGTGCCAGCAGTCCGGGGACTGGGCAGACCCAGTACTTC
cdr3_aa: CASSPGTGQTQYF

d_call: TRBD2
clone_size: NA
j_call: TRBJ2-4
v_call: TRBV7-8
cdr3_nt: TGTGCCAGCAGCGCCGGACTAGCGGGAGTTGAAGCCAAACACCTTCAGTACTTC
cdr3_aa: CASSAGLAGVEAKHLQYF

d_call: NA
clone_size: NA
j_call: TRBJ1-6
v_call: TRBV30
cdr3_nt: TGTGCCTGGACAATCGGGGAACACAATTCAACCCTCCACTTT
cdr3_aa: CAWTIGEHNSTLHF

d_call: TRBD2
clone_size: NA
j_call: TRBJ2-7
v_call: TRBV28
cdr3_nt: TGTGCCAGCAGTCTGGGCGGGACTACTCCGCTCGAGCAGTACTTC
cdr3_aa: CASSLGGTTPLEQYF

d_call: NA
clone_size: many
j_call: TRBJ1-2
v_call: TRBV29-1
cdr3_nt: TGCAGCGTTTCCGGGGGCCAGGACGCCTACACCTTC
cdr3_aa: CSVSGGQDAYTF

d_call: NA
clone_size: NA
j_call: TRBJ2-7
v_call: TRBV19
cdr3_nt: TGTGCCAGTAGTATTTTCGCGTCCTACGAGCAGTACTTC
cdr3_aa: CASSIFASYEQYF

d_call: NA
clone_size: NA
j_call: TRBJ2-7
v_call: TRBV7-2
cdr3_nt: TGTGCCAGCAGCTTCTATCCGGACGGATACTACGAGCAGTACTTC
cdr3_aa: CASSFYPDGYYEQYF

d_call: TRBD1
clone_size: few
j_call: TRBJ2-5
v_call: TRBV6-6
cdr3_nt: TGTGCCAGCAGCGGTCTGGGACAGGGGGACGGGGTGACCCAGTACTTC
cdr3_aa: CASSGLGQGDGVTQYF

d_call: NA
clone_size: many
j_call: TRBJ2-1
v_call: TRBV30
cdr3_nt: TGTGCCTGGAACGACTTGACCTACAATGAGCAGTTCTTC
cdr3_aa: CAWNDLTYNEQFF

d_call: NA
clone_size: many
j_call: TRBJ2-7
v_call: TRBV4-1
cdr3_nt: TGCGCCAGCAGCCCTCAACTAGCCTACGAGCAGTACTTC
cdr3_aa: CASSPQLAYEQYF

d_call: NA
clone_size: many
j_call: TRBJ2-3
v_call: TRBV7-7
cdr3_nt: TGTGCCAGCAGCGGGGACCGCACAGATACGCAGTATTTT
cdr3_aa: CASSGDRTDTQYF

d_call: NA
clone_size: many
j_call: TRBJ1-1
v_call: TRBV5-8
cdr3_nt: TGTGCCAGCAGTCCAGTCCAAGTCATGAACACTGAAGCTTTCTTT
cdr3_aa: CASSPVQVMNTEAFF

d_call: NA
clone_size: few
j_call: TRBJ2-5
v_call: TRBV27
cdr3_nt: TGTGCCAGCAGTTTATCGTCGGACGGCCGGACCCAGTACTTC
cdr3_aa: CASSLSSDGRTQYF

d_call: TRBD1
clone_size: few
j_call: TRBJ2-7
v_call: TRBV20-1
cdr3_nt: TGCAGTGCTAGAGATGTGGAGACAGGGTGGAGAAACGAGCAGTACTTC
cdr3_aa: CSARDVETGWRNEQYF

d_call: TRBD1
clone_size: few
j_call: TRBJ2-5
v_call: TRBV6-2/TRBV6-3
cdr3_nt: TGTGCCAGCAGTTATCGAAGACAGGGTCGAGGGCAAGAGACCCAGTACTTC
cdr3_aa: CASSYRRQGRGQETQYF

d_call: NA
clone_size: many
j_call: TRBJ2-3
v_call: TRBV29-1
cdr3_nt: TGCAGCGTCCGAGGACAGGGACTAGTTCTCACAGATACGCAGTATTTT
cdr3_aa: CSVRGQGLVLTDTQYF

d_call: TRBD2
clone_size: many
j_call: TRBJ2-5
v_call: TRBV6-4
cdr3_nt: TGTGCCAGCAGTGAGGACGGGGGGGTACAGGAGACCCAGTACTTC
cdr3_aa: CASSEDGGVQETQYF

d_call: NA
clone_size: few
j_call: TRBJ1-1
v_call: TRBV20-1
cdr3_nt: TGCAGTGCTAGAGATCGGGGCACCCTTCTCTCCATGAACACTGAAGCTTTCTTT
cdr3_aa: CSARDRGTLLSMNTEAFF

d_call: NA
clone_size: few
j_call: TRBJ2-6
v_call: TRBV4-1
cdr3_nt: TGCGCCAGCAGCCTCCGGCTGCCTGGGGCCAACGTCCTGACTTTC
cdr3_aa: CASSLRLPGANVLTF

d_call: TRBD2
clone_size: NA
j_call: TRBJ2-1
v_call: TRBV11-2
cdr3_nt: TGTGCCAGCAGCTTATTTAGCGGGGAGTACAATGAGCAGTTCTTC
cdr3_aa: CASSLFSGEYNEQFF

d_call: NA
clone_size: few
j_call: TRBJ2-1
v_call: TRBV30
cdr3_nt: TGTGCCTGGAGTGTGGGGGCTGGGGTCCATGAGCAGTTCTTC
cdr3_aa: CAWSVGAGVHEQFF

d_call: TRBD2
clone_size: many
j_call: TRBJ2-7
v_call: TRBV27
cdr3_nt: TGTGCCAGCAGTTTACGGAGCGGGGGGACCTACGAGCAGTACTTC
cdr3_aa: CASSLRSGGTYEQYF